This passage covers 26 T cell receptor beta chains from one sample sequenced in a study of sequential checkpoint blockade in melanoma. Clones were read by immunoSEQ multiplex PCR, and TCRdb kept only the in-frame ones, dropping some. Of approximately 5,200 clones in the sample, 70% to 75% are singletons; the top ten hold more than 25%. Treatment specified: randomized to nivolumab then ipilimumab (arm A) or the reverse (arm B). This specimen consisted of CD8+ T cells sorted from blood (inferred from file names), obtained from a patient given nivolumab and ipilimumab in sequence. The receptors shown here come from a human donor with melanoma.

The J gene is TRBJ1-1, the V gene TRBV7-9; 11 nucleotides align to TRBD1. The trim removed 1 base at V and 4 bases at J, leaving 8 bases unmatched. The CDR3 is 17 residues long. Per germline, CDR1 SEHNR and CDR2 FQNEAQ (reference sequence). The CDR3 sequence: CASSLVGGQGDSTEAFF. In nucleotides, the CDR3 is TGTGCCAGCAGCTTAGTAGGGGGACAGGGGGATAGCACTGAAGCTTTCTTT.

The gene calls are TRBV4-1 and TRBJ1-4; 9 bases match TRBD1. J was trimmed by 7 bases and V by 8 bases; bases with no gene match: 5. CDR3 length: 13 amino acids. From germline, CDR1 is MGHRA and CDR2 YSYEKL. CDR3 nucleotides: TGCGCCAGCCTACAGGGGGCGCCTGAAAAACTGTTTTTT. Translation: CASLQGAPEKLFF.

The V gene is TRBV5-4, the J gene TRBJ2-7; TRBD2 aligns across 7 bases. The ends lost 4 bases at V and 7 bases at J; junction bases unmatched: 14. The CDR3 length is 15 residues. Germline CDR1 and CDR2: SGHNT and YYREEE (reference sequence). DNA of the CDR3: TGTGCCAGCAGCATAAAGGGGCGGGGGTCGGGAGAGCAGTACTTC. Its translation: CASSIKGRGSGEQYF.

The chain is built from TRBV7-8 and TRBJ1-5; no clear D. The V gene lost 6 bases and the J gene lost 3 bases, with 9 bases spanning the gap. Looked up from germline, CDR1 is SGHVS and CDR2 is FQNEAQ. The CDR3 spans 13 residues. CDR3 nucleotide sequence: TGTGCCAGCAGAAGCGTGGTCAATCAGCCCCAGCATTTT. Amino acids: CASRSVVNQPQHF.

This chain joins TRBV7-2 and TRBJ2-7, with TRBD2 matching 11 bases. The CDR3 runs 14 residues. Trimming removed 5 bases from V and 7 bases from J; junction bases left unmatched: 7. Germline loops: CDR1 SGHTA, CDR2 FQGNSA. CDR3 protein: CASSNSASGREQYF. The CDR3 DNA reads TGTGCCAGCAGCAACAGCGCTAGCGGGAGGGAGCAGTACTTC. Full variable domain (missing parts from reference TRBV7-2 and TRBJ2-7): GAGVSQSPSNKVTEKGKDVELRCDPISGHTALYWYRQSLGQGLEFLIYFQGNSAPDKSGLPSDRFSAERTGGSVSTLTIQRTQQEDSAVYLCASSNSASGREQYFGPGTRLTVT.

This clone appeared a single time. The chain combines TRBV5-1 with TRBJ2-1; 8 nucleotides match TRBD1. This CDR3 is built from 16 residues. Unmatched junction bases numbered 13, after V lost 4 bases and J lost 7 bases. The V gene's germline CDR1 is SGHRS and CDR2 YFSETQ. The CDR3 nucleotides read TGCGCCAGCAGCCCCGGACAGGGACATTTCTGGAATGAGCAGTTCTTC. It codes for CASSPGQGHFWNEQFF.

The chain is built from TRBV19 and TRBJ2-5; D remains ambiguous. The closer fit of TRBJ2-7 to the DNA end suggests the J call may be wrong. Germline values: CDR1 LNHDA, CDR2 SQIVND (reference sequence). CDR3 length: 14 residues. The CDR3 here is CASSDLGFGYEQYF. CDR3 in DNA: TGTGCCAGTAGTGACCTAGGTTTTGGATACGAGCAGTACTTC.

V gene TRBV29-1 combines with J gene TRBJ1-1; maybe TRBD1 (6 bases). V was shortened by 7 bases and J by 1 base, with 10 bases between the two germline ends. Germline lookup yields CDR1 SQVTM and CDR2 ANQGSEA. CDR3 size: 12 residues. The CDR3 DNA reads TGCAGCGGTGCCAGGGGGAACACTGAAGCTTTCTTT. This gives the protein CSGARGNTEAFF.

The CDR3 spells CASTSQGPSYEQYF. For the CDR3, the DNA is TGTGCCAGCACCTCTCAGGGTCCGTCCTACGAGCAGTACTTC. V gene TRBV6-5 combines with J gene TRBJ2-7, with D possibly being TRBD1 (5 bases). The CDR3 sequence is 14 residues long. V shed 7 bases and J shed 1 base, with 14 bases lying between them. Germline V gives CDR1 MNHEY, CDR2 SVGAGI.

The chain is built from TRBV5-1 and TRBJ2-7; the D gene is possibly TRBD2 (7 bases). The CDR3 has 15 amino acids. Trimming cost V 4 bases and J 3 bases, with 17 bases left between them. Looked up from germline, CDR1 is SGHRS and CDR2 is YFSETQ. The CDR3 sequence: CASSKGGERDYEQYF. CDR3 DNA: TGCGCCAGCAGCAAAGGGGGGGAGAGGGACTACGAGCAGTACTTC. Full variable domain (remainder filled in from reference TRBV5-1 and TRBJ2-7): KAGVTQTPRYLIKTRGQQVTLSCSPISGHRSVSWYQQTPGQGLQFLFEYFSETQRNKGNFPGRFSGRQFSNSRSEMNVSTLELGDSALYLCASSKGGERDYEQYFGPGTRLTVT.

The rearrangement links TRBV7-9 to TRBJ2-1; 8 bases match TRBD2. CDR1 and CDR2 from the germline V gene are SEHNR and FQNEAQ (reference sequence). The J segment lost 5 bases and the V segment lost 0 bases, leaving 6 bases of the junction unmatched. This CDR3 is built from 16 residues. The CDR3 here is CASSLAAGLENNEQFF. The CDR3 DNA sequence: TGTGCCAGCAGCTTAGCGGCGGGACTAGAGAACAATGAGCAGTTCTTC. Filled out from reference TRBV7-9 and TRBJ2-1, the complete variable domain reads DTGVSQNPRHKITKRGQNVTFRCDPISEHNRLYWYRQTLGQGPEFLTYFQNEAQLEKSRLLSDRFSAERPKGSFSTLEIQRTEQGDSAMYLCASSLAAGLENNEQFFGPGTRLTVL.

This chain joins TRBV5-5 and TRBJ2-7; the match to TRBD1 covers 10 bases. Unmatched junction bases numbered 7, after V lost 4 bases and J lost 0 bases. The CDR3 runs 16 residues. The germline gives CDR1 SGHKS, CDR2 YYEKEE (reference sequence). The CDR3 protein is CASSTRTGGSSYEQYF. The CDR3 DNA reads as TGTGCCAGCAGCACACGGACAGGGGGGAGCTCCTACGAGCAGTACTTC.

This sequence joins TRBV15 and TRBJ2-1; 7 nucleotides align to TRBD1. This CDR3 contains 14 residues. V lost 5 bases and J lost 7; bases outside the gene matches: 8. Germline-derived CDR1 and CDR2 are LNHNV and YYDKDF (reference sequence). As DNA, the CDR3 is TGTGCCACCAGCCGACGACAGGGTGGAAATGAGCAGTTCTTC. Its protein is CATSRRQGGNEQFF.

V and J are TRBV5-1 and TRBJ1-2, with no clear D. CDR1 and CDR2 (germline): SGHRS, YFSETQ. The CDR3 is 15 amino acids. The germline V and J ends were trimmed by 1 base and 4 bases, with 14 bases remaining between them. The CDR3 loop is CASSLNWRLGYGYTF. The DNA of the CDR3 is TGCGCCAGCAGCTTGAATTGGCGGCTCGGCTATGGCTACACCTTC.

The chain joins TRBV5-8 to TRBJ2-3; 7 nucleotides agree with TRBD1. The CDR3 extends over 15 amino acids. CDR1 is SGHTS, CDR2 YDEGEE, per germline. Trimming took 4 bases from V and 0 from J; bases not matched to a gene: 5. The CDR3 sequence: CASSPGTASTDTQYF. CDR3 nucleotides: TGTGCCAGCAGCCCGGGGACAGCAAGCACAGATACGCAGTATTTT.

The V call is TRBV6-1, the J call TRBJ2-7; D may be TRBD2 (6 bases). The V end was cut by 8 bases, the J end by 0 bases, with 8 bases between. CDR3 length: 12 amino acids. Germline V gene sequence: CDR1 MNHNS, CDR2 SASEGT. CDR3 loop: CASGGFSYEQYF. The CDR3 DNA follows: TGTGCCAGCGGGGGGTTCTCCTACGAGCAGTACTTC.

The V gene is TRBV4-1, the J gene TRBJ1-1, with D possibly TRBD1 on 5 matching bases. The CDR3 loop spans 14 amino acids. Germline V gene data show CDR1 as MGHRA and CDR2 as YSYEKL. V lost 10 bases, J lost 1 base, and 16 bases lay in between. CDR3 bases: TGCGCCACTTCACTCAGGAGGGGGAACACTGAAGCTTTCTTT. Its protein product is CATSLRRGNTEAFF.

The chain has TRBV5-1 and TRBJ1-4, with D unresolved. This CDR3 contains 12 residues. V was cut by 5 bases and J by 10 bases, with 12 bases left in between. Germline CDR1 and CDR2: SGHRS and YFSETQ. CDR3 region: CASSFLGGKLFF. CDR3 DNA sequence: TGCGCCAGCAGTTTCCTCGGCGGAAAACTGTTTTTT.

The CDR3 reads CASNPWSGSSYEQYF. CDR3 nucleotide sequence: TGTGCCAGCAACCCTTGGAGCGGGAGCTCCTACGAGCAGTACTTC. The gene calls are TRBV2 and TRBJ2-7; 8 bases align to TRBD2. V trimming: 7 bases; J trimming: 0 bases; junction bases outside the gene matches: 8. The germline CDR1 and CDR2 sequences are SNHLY and FYNNEI. This CDR3 has 15 amino acids. Complete variable domain (other parts from reference TRBV2 and TRBJ2-7): EPEVTQTPSHQVTQMGQEVILRCVPISNHLYFYWYRQILGQKVEFLVSFYNNEISEKSEIFDDQFSVERPDGSNFTLKIRSTKLEDSAMYFCASNPWSGSSYEQYFGPGTRLTVT.

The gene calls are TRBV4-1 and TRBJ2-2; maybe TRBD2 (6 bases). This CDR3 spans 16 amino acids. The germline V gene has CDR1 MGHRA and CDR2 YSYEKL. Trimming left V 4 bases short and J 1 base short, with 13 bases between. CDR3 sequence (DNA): TGCGCCAGCAGCCCCTTGGGGCGGGAGAACACCGGGGAGCTGTTTTTT. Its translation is CASSPLGRENTGELFF.

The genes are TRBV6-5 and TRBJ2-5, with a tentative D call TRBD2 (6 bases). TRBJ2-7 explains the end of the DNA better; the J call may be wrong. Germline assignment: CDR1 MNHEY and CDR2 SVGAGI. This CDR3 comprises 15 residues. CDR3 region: CASSYRRELTYEQYF. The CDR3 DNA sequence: TGTGCCAGCAGTTATCGGCGGGAATTGACCTACGAGCAGTACTTC.

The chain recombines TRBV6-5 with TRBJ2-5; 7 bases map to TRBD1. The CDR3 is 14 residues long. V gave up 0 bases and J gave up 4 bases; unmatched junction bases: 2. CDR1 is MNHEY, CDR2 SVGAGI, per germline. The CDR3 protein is CASSYSTGLETQYF. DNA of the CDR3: TGTGCCAGCAGTTACTCGACAGGGTTAGAGACCCAGTACTTC.

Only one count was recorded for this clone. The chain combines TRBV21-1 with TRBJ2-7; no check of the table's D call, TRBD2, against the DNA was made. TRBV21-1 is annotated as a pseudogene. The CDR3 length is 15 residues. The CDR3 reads CASSGGRGADYEQYF. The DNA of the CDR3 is TGTGCCAGCAGCGGGGGGAGGGGAGCTGACTACGAGCAGTACTTC.

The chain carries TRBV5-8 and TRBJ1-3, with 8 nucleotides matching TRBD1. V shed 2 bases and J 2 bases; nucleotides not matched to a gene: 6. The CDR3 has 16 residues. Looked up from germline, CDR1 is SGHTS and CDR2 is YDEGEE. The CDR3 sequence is CASSFPDRVPGNTIYF. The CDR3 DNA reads TGTGCCAGCAGCTTCCCGGACAGGGTTCCTGGAAACACCATATATTTT. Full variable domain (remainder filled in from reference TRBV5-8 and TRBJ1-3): EAGVTQSPTHLIKTRGQQATLRCSPISGHTSVYWYQQALGLGLQFLLWYDEGEERNRGNFPPRFSGRQFPNYSSELNVNALELEDSALYLCASSFPDRVPGNTIYFGEGSWLTVV.

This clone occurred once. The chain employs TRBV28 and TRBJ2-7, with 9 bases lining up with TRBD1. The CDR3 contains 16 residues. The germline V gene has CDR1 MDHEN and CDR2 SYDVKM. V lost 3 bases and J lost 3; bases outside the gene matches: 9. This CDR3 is CASSFPSGTGNYEQYF. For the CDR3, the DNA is TGTGCCAGCAGTTTCCCCTCCGGGACAGGGAACTACGAGCAGTACTTC.

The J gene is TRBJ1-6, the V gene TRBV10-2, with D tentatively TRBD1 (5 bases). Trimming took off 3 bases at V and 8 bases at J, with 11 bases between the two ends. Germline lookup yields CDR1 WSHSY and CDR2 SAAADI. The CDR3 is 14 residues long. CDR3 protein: CASSEWQGDSPLHF. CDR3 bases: TGCGCCAGCAGTGAATGGCAGGGCGATTCACCCCTCCACTTT.